This T cell receptor beta chain originates from a study of T-cell memory formation after mild COVID-19 (dated by TCRdb to about 2021). At the level of the whole study: Most TCR sequence clusters were specific to one of the two donors. In a couple of donors, T-cell clones that expanded and contracted after mild COVID-19 were tracked by sequencing TCRalpha and TCRbeta repertoires over time. Two young, previously healthy adult volunteers made up the cohort, one male and one female.

Reads for this sample came from an Illumina NovaSeq 6000. TCRalpha and TCRbeta cDNA libraries were built by 5'RACE with constant-segment primers, adding sample barcodes and unique molecular identifiers. RNA was extracted from every sample with Trizol reagent. Amplification of the libraries took two PCR steps, and the second step added a second sample barcode plus Illumina TruSeq adapters. Sequencing of the libraries was done on an Illumina NovaSeq, producing 2 x 150 bp paired-end reads. On the study's bioinformatics: With migec v1.2.7, reads were demultiplexed and then collapsed into UMI-guided consensus sequences. Using mixcr v2.1.11, UMI consensuses were aligned to TRA and TRB V and J templates and then assembled into clonotypes. A clonotype was counted as expanded or contracted only when both edgeR and NoisET called the clonotype significant, with the noise models trained on biological replicates. For edgeR calls, a false discovery rate-adjusted p below 0.01 and a log2 fold-change threshold of 1 were applied. PCA with hierarchical clustering of max-normalized trajectories of the 1000 most abundant clonotypes was used as exploratory dynamics analysis. Each responding clone was given a CD4 or CD8 phenotype based on the CD4+ and CD8+ repertoires, which had been sequenced separately. The public sequencing data were trimmed at Q25 with fastp and processed into clonotypes with MiXCR by TCRdb, which kept only in-frame beta chains. CDR3 protein sequences are deduplicated, and each keeps its most common genes and DNA. For this entry, the V and J calls and clone size follow TCRdb and not the study's own pipeline. This sample has about 320,000 distinct CDR3 sequences in its table, and 13% to 15% of those were observed once. The ten biggest clones cover over 20% of the sample.

On the study overall, not on this receptor specifically: The study covered only two mild cases, and larger cohorts including severe cases with pre-infection samples were considered necessary. Contracting CD4+ clones were located mainly in the CM and EM memory subsets, whereas CD8+ clones were found to be enriched in EMRA. From day 15 to 85, contracting clones showed balanced CD4/CD8 phenotypes, whereas a second wave of clones that expanded from day 15 to 37 leaned towards CD4+. Some responding clones were detected in pre-infection memory, suggesting pre-existing cross-reactive memory T cells joined the SARS-CoV-2 response. Whether the second-wave clones peaking on day 37 were SARS-CoV-2 specific was not confirmed.

PBMCs were isolated by Ficoll-Paque density gradient centrifugation. V ends up 4 bases short and J 3 bases short, with an unmatched junction base count of 5. Sequences SQVTM (CDR1) and ANQGSEA (CDR2) are obtained from the germline V gene. The CDR3 covers 14 residues, taking in both the cysteine and the phenylalanine. Only the CDR3 DNA stays, 42 bases, in frame from base 1. Worth noting for this clonotype: Its binding antigen is unknown. The record has no base qualities; no much larger clone is one base away.

The clonotype comes from a man between 18 and 29 years old who had mild COVID-19 (a few samples of this study predate the infection). The sample titles of this study are shuffled in the database, so cell type and time point are left out; the donor was told from shared clones. Sequenced material: PBMCs or a T cell subset sorted from them (not recorded which). This chain joins TRBV29-1 to TRBJ2-3; 9 junctional bases match TRBD2. The CDR3 loop reads CSVGLAGITDTQYF. The nucleotides read TGCAGCGTTGGCCTAGCGGGGATAACAGATACGCAGTATTTT.